Detailed here is one T cell receptor beta chain. This clone's antigen is unknown. Per-base qualities were not stored, and no clone one base away is much larger. Trimmed from V: 1 base; trimmed from J: 0 bases; junction bases lacking a gene match: 11. Including cysteine and phenylalanine, the CDR3 has 18 amino acids. The kept DNA is CDR3 alone, 54 bases in frame from the first base. The germline V gene (reference sequence) gives CDR1 as SGHKS and CDR2 as YYEKEE. Each collaborating institution followed its own protocols to collect whole blood in K2EDTA tubes. For TCRbeta analysis, collaborator samples were shipped as frozen whole blood, as isolated PBMCs, or as DNA extracted from either sample type. The data were obtained in a study of blood T cell repertoires in COVID-19 (dated by TCRdb to 2018 to 2021). At the level of the whole study: Collaborator samples came from the United States, Italy and Spain and covered acute and convalescent phases of COVID-19. The prospective study material was composed of cDNA or gDNA derived from T cells, B-cell-depleted T cells, or PBMCs. The repertoires were released in a freely available public database meant as a resource for research on the immune response to SARS-CoV-2. A de-identified subject ID, COVID-19 status, age in years and sex were almost always included in the sample metadata. Samples were obtained from the ongoing ImmuneRACE study (first 160 participants) and from 1,000 to 1,500 subjects provided by 6 global collaborators. The dataset comprised deeply sampled blood TCRbeta repertoires from subjects exposed to, actively infected with, or recovered from COVID-19. Where HLA class I and class II types were available, the types were taken from metadata supplied by the sample provider, not from assay-based typing. General conclusions and limits of the study: Clinical and demographic metadata were provided uncurated, with the amount varying by source and participant.

TCRbeta CDR3 regions were amplified from genomic DNA by means of the immunoSEQ Assay, a bias-controlled multiplex PCR. The paper's processing steps were these. The number of nucleated cells in each sample was estimated by amplification of reference gene primers within the assay. Sequence reads were collapsed and filtered to measure the absolute abundance of every unique TCRbeta CDR3 rearrangement. For each sample, productive Simpson clonality was calculated as the square root of Simpson's diversity index across productive rearrangements. In TCRdb, the immuneACCESS table is reduced to in-frame sequences with V and J assigned. These tables do not hold every clone; where another copy was compared, an unresolved V gene accounts for under half, and the others remain unexplained. V and J calls and clone size follow that table, whereas D and trimming were derived from the DNA. Counted in this sample were 250,000 to 300,000 clones; 81% of them appeared once. Under 3% of the sample lies in the top ten.

The chain links TRBV5-5 with TRBJ2-3, with 7 middle bases fitting TRBD2. The source material was peripheral blood. The clonotype was recovered from a woman aged 55-70 years with active or convalescent COVID-19. The bases read TGTGCCAGCAGCTTGAGGATCCAGCGGGGTTCTAGCACAGATACGCAGTATTTT. The resulting protein is CASSLRIQRGSSTDTQYF.